This TCR beta chain was sequenced during a study of identical twins. Study observations and caveats: Insertions ran lower in abundant cord blood beta clonotypes, though not in memory repertoires.

Healthy Caucasians, and only they, were the donors. cDNA molecules carried unique molecular identifiers, and template switching added a universal primer site. TCRdb re-called the 5' RACE reads with MiXCR, one entry per CDR3 protein. Among fewer than 250,000 distinct CDR3 sequences listed, approximately 9% were seen once. Points on this clonotype: The antigen is unknown.

V shed 0 bases and J 0 bases; nucleotides not matched to a gene: 0. Germline lookup yields CDR1 SGDLS and CDR2 YYNGEE. CDR3 size: 15 residues. Sequenced sample: memory (CD45RO+) T cells sorted from blood. This TCR derives from a woman younger than 30 in good health. This rearrangement joins TRBV9 to TRBJ2-3; 8 positions agree with TRBD2. The CDR3 bases are TGTGCCAGCAGCGTAGCTAGCGGGAGCACAGATACGCAGTATTTT. This encodes CASSVASGSTDTQYF.